The 29 T cell receptor beta chains listed next were all sequenced from one sample in a study of shared clonotypes between healthy human individuals. Generated by immunoSEQ multiplex PCR, the TCRdb table keeps only in-frame clones and is missing some. The table shows around 1,100,000 clones, with roughly 77% occurring only once. Specimen: memory CD4+ T cells from PBMCs. Noted subset: CD45RA-negative fraction. These TCRs come from a man between 18 and 35 years old in good health. Some clones in this sample may be carry-over from other donors' samples.

The genes are TRBV5-1 and TRBJ1-5, with no clear D. This CDR3 has 13 amino acids. The germline gives CDR1 SGHRS, CDR2 YFSETQ. V lost 7 bases and J 7 bases, leaving 15 bases between the germline ends. CDR3 in DNA: TGCGCCAGCCGCTCGTCTACCGGGCAGCCCCAGCATTTT. Protein product: CASRSSTGQPQHF. The variable domain in full, completed from reference TRBV5-1 and TRBJ1-5, reads KAGVTQTPRYLIKTRGQQVTLSCSPISGHRSVSWYQQTPGQGLQFLFEYFSETQRNKGNFPGRFSGRQFSNSRSEMNVSTLELGDSALYLCASRSSTGQPQHFGDGTRLSIL.

This chain uses TRBV6-1 with TRBJ1-4; D unresolved. Trimming cost V 8 bases and J 3 bases, with 10 bases left between them. Germline V gene lookup returns CDR1 MNHNS and CDR2 SASEGT. The CDR3 spans 13 residues. The CDR3 bases are TGTGCCAGCGACCGGCGGGCTAATGAAAAACTGTTTTTT. It encodes CASDRRANEKLFF.

The rearrangement links TRBV7-2 to TRBJ1-2, with 7 bases aligning to TRBD1. After removal of 5 bases from V and 3 bases from J, the junction contained 15 bases not matched to a gene. The CDR3 sequence is 17 residues long. In germline, CDR1 is SGHTA, CDR2 FQGNSA. CDR3 amino acids: CASSLKTGTTGDYGYTF. The DNA of the CDR3 is TGTGCCAGCAGCCTTAAAACAGGGACCACAGGGGACTATGGCTACACCTTC. Full variable domain (rest looked up from reference TRBV7-2 and TRBJ1-2): GAGVSQSPSNKVTEKGKDVELRCDPISGHTALYWYRQSLGQGLEFLIYFQGNSAPDKSGLPSDRFSAERTGGSVSTLTIQRTQQEDSAVYLCASSLKTGTTGDYGYTFGSGTRLTVV.

The chain carries TRBV20-1 and TRBJ1-1; D call uncertain. The CDR3 covers 9 residues. The V gene lost 3 bases and the J gene lost 8 bases, with 4 bases spanning the gap. Germline-derived CDR1 and CDR2 are DFQATT and SNEGSKA (reference sequence). CDR3 sequence (DNA): TGCAGTGCTAGCCAAGAAGCTTTCTTT. Residues: CSASQEAFF.

The rearrangement joins TRBV7-9 to TRBJ2-3; 9 bases fit TRBD1. The CDR3 loop spans 14 amino acids. V shed 4 bases and J 4 bases; nucleotides not matched to a gene: 3. The V gene's germline CDR1 is SEHNR and CDR2 FQNEAQ (reference sequence). CDR3 amino acids: CASSWGQGPDTQYF. The CDR3 DNA follows: TGTGCCAGCAGCTGGGGACAGGGCCCAGATACGCAGTATTTT. Together with reference TRBV7-9 and TRBJ2-3, the CDR3 gives the full variable domain: DTGVSQNPRHKITKRGQNVTFRCDPISEHNRLYWYRQTLGQGPEFLTYFQNEAQLEKSRLLSDRFSAERPKGSFSTLEIQRTEQGDSAMYLCASSWGQGPDTQYFGPGTRLTVL.

This clone was found many times. In nucleotides, the CDR3 is TGTGCCTGGAGTGTACGGACTAGCGGGTTATACTCCTACGAGCAGTACTTC. Residues: CAWSVRTSGLYSYEQYF. The chain links TRBV30 to TRBJ2-7; 11 bases are shared with TRBD2. V was pared by 0 bases and J by 0 bases, with 7 bases of the junction left unmatched. Germline CDR1 reads GTSNPN; CDR2 reads SVGIG (reference sequence). The CDR3 sequence is 17 residues long. The full variable domain, rest sourced from reference TRBV30 and TRBJ2-7, is SQTIHQWPATLVQPVGSPLSLECTVEGTSNPNLYWYRQAAGRGLQLLFYSVGIGQISSEVPQNLSASRPQDRQFILSSKKLLLSDSGFYLCAWSVRTSGLYSYEQYFGPGTRLTVT.

This clone was detected once. CDR3 coding DNA: TGTGCCAGCAGCATCCCCGGGACTAGCGGACTTGGGGAGCTGTTTTTT. It is translated as CASSIPGTSGLGELFF. This chain joins TRBV5-4 and TRBJ2-2, with TRBD2 matching over 11 bases. Germline CDR1 and CDR2: SGHNT and YYREEE (reference sequence). This CDR3 comprises 16 residues. The V gene end was trimmed by 4 bases and the J gene end by 8 bases; junction bases not matched to a gene: 10. The entire variable domain, with the rest obtained from reference TRBV5-4 and TRBJ2-2, is as follows: ETGVTQSPTHLIKTRGQQVTLRCSSQSGHNTVSWYQQALGQGPQFIFQYYREEENGRGNFPPRFSGLQFPNYSSELNVNALELDDSALYLCASSIPGTSGLGELFFGEGSRLTVL.

The chain carries TRBV2 and TRBJ2-7; a weak D match, TRBD2 (6 bases). V lost 4 bases and J 3 bases, leaving 16 bases between the germline ends. There are 15 residues in the CDR3. Germline lookup yields CDR1 SNHLY and CDR2 FYNNEI. The CDR3 loop reads CASSGIREASYEQYF. In DNA form, the CDR3 reads TGTGCCAGCAGTGGTATTAGGGAGGCGAGCTACGAGCAGTACTTC.

This CDR3 reads CASSSQTGIVTDTQYF. The CDR3 DNA follows: TGTGCCAGCAGCTCCCAGACTGGTATAGTGACAGATACGCAGTATTTT. The chain is built from TRBV4-2 and TRBJ2-3; D uncertain. From germline, CDR1 is LGHNA and CDR2 YNFKEQ. V was shortened by 5 bases and J by 3 bases, with 18 bases between the two germline ends. The CDR3 runs to 16 residues.

This clone was counted a single time. The chain uses TRBV14 and TRBJ2-1; D is unresolved. CDR1 SGHDN and CDR2 FVKESK come from the germline V gene. This CDR3 comprises 11 residues. The V and J ends lost 2 bases and 14 bases respectively, with 10 bases between them. CDR3 in amino acids: CASSQLGSEFF. In DNA form, the CDR3 reads TGTGCCAGCAGCCAATTGGGTAGTGAGTTCTTC. Supplemented by reference TRBV14 and TRBJ2-1, the full variable domain reads EAGVTQFPSHSVIEKGQTVTLRCDPISGHDNLYWYRRVMGKEIKFLLHFVKESKQDESGMPNNRFLAERTGGTYSTLKVQPAELEDSGVYFCASSQLGSEFFGPGTRLTVL.

The rearrangement joins TRBV6-5 to TRBJ2-1; the match to TRBD1 covers 7 bases. V lost 4 bases, J lost 9 bases, and 3 bases stayed unmatched. This CDR3 is 12 amino acids long. Germline assignment: CDR1 MNHEY and CDR2 SVGAGI. CDR3 loop: CASSLQGTEQFF. Written as DNA, the CDR3 is TGTGCCAGCAGTTTACAGGGGACTGAGCAGTTCTTC.

Comment on this clone: Within the sample, other DNA sequences also encode this same CDR3. The rearrangement links TRBV30 to TRBJ2-5; no clear D. Trimming left V 2 bases short and J 5 bases short, with 6 bases between. CDR1 and CDR2 (germline): GTSNPN, SVGIG (reference sequence). This CDR3 spans 11 amino acids. The CDR3 protein is CAWSPGETQYF. Here the CDR3 DNA reads TGTGCCTGGAGTCCGGGCGAGACCCAGTACTTC.

Of note for this clone: It differs at one base from a far larger clone, so likely a read error. V gene TRBV5-4 combines with J gene TRBJ1-1, with D perhaps TRBD1 (5 bases). V was trimmed by 0 bases and J by 3 bases, leaving 15 bases between them. CDR1 and CDR2 (germline): SGHNT, YYREEE (reference sequence). The CDR3 contains 16 residues. In DNA, the CDR3 is TGTGCCAGCAGCTTGGGGACATGGGTTGAGGACACTGAAGCTTTCTTT. Its protein product is CASSLGTWVEDTEAFF.

V gene TRBV19 combines with J gene TRBJ1-5, with D unclear. Between the trimmed V and J ends, which lost 5 bases and 7 bases, there was a span of 12 bases. This CDR3 is built from 13 residues. CDR1 is LNHDA, CDR2 SQIVND, per germline (reference sequence). DNA for the CDR3: TGTGCCAGTAGTGACTGGTTGGGGCAGCCCCAGCATTTT. Its protein is CASSDWLGQPQHF.

As DNA, the CDR3 is TGTGCCAGTCAGACTAGCGGGAGTAGTACAGATACGCAGTATTTT. This sequence encodes CASQTSGSSTDTQYF. The rearrangement joins TRBV19 to TRBJ2-3; 12 bases fit TRBD2. Per the germline V gene, CDR1 is LNHDA and CDR2 is SQIVND (reference sequence). This CDR3 has 15 residues. V shed 8 bases, J shed 3 bases, and the junction held 6 bases outside the gene matches.

The J gene is TRBJ2-1, the V gene TRBV5-1; possibly TRBD1 for D (5 bases). V gave up 5 bases and J gave up 6 bases, with 18 bases separating them. There are 15 residues in the CDR3. Germline lookup yields CDR1 SGHRS and CDR2 YFSETQ. The CDR3: CASSRDSHPGNEQFF. The CDR3 bases are TGCGCCAGCAGTCGAGACAGCCACCCTGGCAATGAGCAGTTCTTC. Full variable domain (outside the CDR3, taken from reference TRBV5-1 and TRBJ2-1): KAGVTQTPRYLIKTRGQQVTLSCSPISGHRSVSWYQQTPGQGLQFLFEYFSETQRNKGNFPGRFSGRQFSNSRSEMNVSTLELGDSALYLCASSRDSHPGNEQFFGPGTRLTVL.

The chain recombines TRBV11-3 with TRBJ2-1; 7 nucleotides agree with TRBD2. This CDR3 is built from 19 residues. Germline V CDR1 and CDR2: SGHNT, YENEEA. Trimming at V came to 1 base and at J to 6 bases, leaving 18 bases not matched to a gene. CDR3 protein: CASSLGFFGGGRYGNEQFF. In DNA form, the CDR3 reads TGTGCCAGCAGCTTAGGCTTCTTTGGGGGAGGGCGATATGGCAATGAGCAGTTCTTC.

CDR3 amino acids: CASSPAGSIKEEYF. The CDR3 nucleotides are TGCGCCAGCAGTCCTGCAGGATCCATCAAAGAGGAGTACTTC. J is TRBJ2-7 and V is TRBV5-1; D gene uncertain. The CDR3 contains 14 residues. V lost 5 bases and J lost 11, with 23 bases in between. CDR1 is SGHRS, CDR2 YFSETQ, per germline.

This chain joins TRBV28 and TRBJ2-1, with 14 bases aligning to TRBD2. CDR3 length: 19 amino acids. V lost 4 bases to trimming and J lost 4 bases; unmatched junction nucleotides: 12. CDR1 and CDR2 from the germline V gene are MDHEN and SYDVKM. For the CDR3, the DNA is TGTGCCAGCAGTTCCCTGTCCGGACTAGCGGGAGGAGGGTACAATGAGCAGTTCTTC. It yields the protein CASSSLSGLAGGGYNEQFF.

This chain links TRBV5-1 with TRBJ2-6; D remains ambiguous. Trimming took 3 bases from V and 2 from J, leaving 9 bases between them. CDR1 is SGHRS, CDR2 YFSETQ, per germline. CDR3 length: 15 residues. The CDR3 loop is CASSSPDPGANVLTF. DNA of the CDR3: TGCGCCAGCAGCTCTCCGGATCCTGGGGCCAACGTCCTGACTTTC.

V gene TRBV6-5 combines with J gene TRBJ2-1; 8 bases map to TRBD2. Losses at the gene ends were 7 bases for V and 7 bases for J; bases not matched to a gene: 12. There are 15 residues in the CDR3. Per the germline V gene, CDR1 is MNHEY and CDR2 is SVGAGI. In nucleotides, the CDR3 is TGTGCCAGCACCACCCCCGCGGGGGGCTGGAATGAGCAGTTCTTC. Protein: CASTTPAGGWNEQFF.

V and J are TRBV4-3 and TRBJ1-2, with D unresolved. The V gene lost 4 bases and the J gene lost 1 base, with 7 bases spanning the gap. This CDR3 contains 13 residues. Germline V lookup: CDR1 LGHNA, CDR2 YSLEER. The DNA for the CDR3 is TGCGCCAGCAGCCCGGACTTTAACTATGGCTACACCTTC. Its protein product is CASSPDFNYGYTF.

This chain uses TRBV29-1 with TRBJ1-1; 11 positions match TRBD1. CDR1 SQVTM and CDR2 ANQGSEA come from the germline V gene. V was pared by 4 bases and J by 10 bases, with 5 bases of the junction left unmatched. This CDR3 spans 12 amino acids. The CDR3 sequence is CSVAAGQGVAFF. The CDR3 region has the DNA TGCAGCGTTGCGGCGGGACAGGGGGTAGCTTTCTTT.

V usage is TRBV7-3 and J usage is TRBJ2-3; 10 nucleotides align to TRBD2. CDR3 size: 15 residues. Germline V gene data show CDR1 as SGHTA and CDR2 as FQGTGA. V lost 4 bases to trimming and J lost 4 bases; unmatched junction nucleotides: 5. The CDR3 bases are TGTGCCAGCAGCTCTAGCGGGAGTAGGTCAGATACGCAGTATTTT. Its translation is CASSSSGSRSDTQYF. Variable domain in full (rest from reference TRBV7-3 and TRBJ2-3): GAGVSQTPSNKVTEKGKYVELRCDPISGHTALYWYRQSLGQGPEFLIYFQGTGAADDSGLPNDRFFAVRPEGSVSTLKIQRTERGDSAVYLCASSSSGSRSDTQYFGPGTRLTVL.

The chain joins TRBV7-9 to TRBJ2-7; 7 bases match TRBD2. V dropped 4 bases and J dropped 3; count of bases not matched to a gene: 6. Germline V gene data show CDR1 as SEHNR and CDR2 as FQNEAQ (reference sequence). The CDR3 runs to 14 residues. This chain's CDR3 is CASSSSGGFYEQYF. In DNA form, the CDR3 reads TGTGCCAGCAGCTCCTCGGGGGGTTTCTACGAGCAGTACTTC. Based on the CDR3 plus reference TRBV7-9 and TRBJ2-7, the full variable domain is DTGVSQNPRHKITKRGQNVTFRCDPISEHNRLYWYRQTLGQGPEFLTYFQNEAQLEKSRLLSDRFSAERPKGSFSTLEIQRTEQGDSAMYLCASSSSGGFYEQYFGPGTRLTVT.

The V and J genes are TRBV27 and TRBJ2-2; D not certain. The V and J ends lost 0 bases and 4 bases respectively, with 9 bases between them. The CDR3 covers 15 residues. Per germline, CDR1 MNHEY and CDR2 SMNVEV (reference sequence). The CDR3 is CASSLSLQPTGELFF. CDR3 DNA: TGTGCCAGCAGTTTATCCCTTCAACCCACCGGGGAGCTGTTTTTT.

This chain connects TRBV28 to TRBJ1-5; 10 positions match TRBD1. This CDR3 spans 16 amino acids. The germline CDR1 and CDR2 sequences are MDHEN and SYDVKM. The ends lost 4 bases at V and 5 bases at J; junction bases unmatched: 8. The CDR3 loop is CASSYGTGAAHQPQHF. CDR3 nucleotide sequence: TGTGCCAGCAGTTACGGGACAGGGGCAGCCCATCAGCCCCAGCATTTT.

Of note for this clone: The sample holds other DNA sequences that translate to the same CDR3. The chain couples TRBV30 to TRBJ2-1; 7 bases are a match to TRBD1. This CDR3 contains 13 residues. The germline V gene encodes CDR1 GTSNPN and CDR2 SVGIG (reference sequence). The junction had 0 bases not matched to a gene; V was cut back by 1 base and J by 3 bases. DNA of the CDR3: TGTGCCTGGAGTGGGGACAGCTACAATGAGCAGTTCTTC. This translates into CAWSGDSYNEQFF.

As concerns this clone: This CDR3 is also generated by other DNA sequences in the sample. The V call is TRBV28, the J call TRBJ1-2, with D perhaps matching TRBD1 (5 bases). V gave up 3 bases and J gave up 1 base, with 6 bases separating them. CDR1 is MDHEN, CDR2 SYDVKM, per germline. The CDR3 consists of 13 residues. CDR3 sequence: CASSLRGNYGYTF. In DNA form, the CDR3 reads TGTGCCAGCAGTTTGAGGGGTAACTATGGCTACACCTTC.